One sample yielded the 19 T cell receptor beta chains listed below, sequenced in a study of Ad26.COV2.S vaccination and SARS-CoV-2 variants. The treatment is: approximately 18 received Ad26.COV2.S at low or high dose, single or two shots; about 5 received placebo; per-sample allocation not given. Day 63 after the first vaccine or placebo injection was the time point for sampling. Here immunoSEQ multiplex PCR was the method, and the copy in TCRdb shows in-frame clones only, minus some. The sample comprises roughly 680,000 clones, roughly nine tenths of which are singletons, and approximately 1.5% rests with the top ten. The specimen comprised peripheral blood, sampled in a trial of Ad26.COV2.S vaccine versus placebo. These receptor sequences come from a person aged 18 to 65 who received the Ad26.COV2.S COVID-19 vaccine or a placebo.

V and J are TRBV7-9 and TRBJ1-1, with D perhaps TRBD1 (6 bases). Germline-derived CDR1 and CDR2 are SEHNR and FQNEAQ (reference sequence). Between the trimmed V and J ends, which lost 4 bases and 1 base, there was a span of 13 bases. CDR3 length equals 15 residues. The CDR3 coding sequence is TGTGCCAGCAGCTCGCCCGGGACAAGGAACACTGAAGCTTTCTTT. It codes for CASSSPGTRNTEAFF. Full variable domain (remainder filled in from reference TRBV7-9 and TRBJ1-1): DTGVSQNPRHKITKRGQNVTFRCDPISEHNRLYWYRQTLGQGPEFLTYFQNEAQLEKSRLLSDRFSAERPKGSFSTLEIQRTEQGDSAMYLCASSSPGTRNTEAFFGQGTRLTVV.

The chain has TRBV5-1 and TRBJ2-7; 8 bases fit TRBD2. V lost 0 bases, J lost 7 bases, and 6 bases stayed unmatched. CDR1 and CDR2 (germline): SGHRS, YFSETQ. The CDR3 has 14 amino acids. This CDR3 reads CASSLAGIAGEQYF. The DNA of the CDR3 is TGCGCCAGCAGCTTGGCCGGGATAGCGGGGGAGCAGTACTTC.

The chain joins TRBV4-2 to TRBJ1-1, with 7 positions matching TRBD1. Germline CDR1 and CDR2: LGHNA and YNFKEQ. This CDR3 has 16 amino acids. V lost 3 bases and J lost 2; bases outside the gene matches: 9. Here the CDR3 DNA reads TGTGCCAGCAGCCACTTCCCCGGGACAGTAAACACTGAAGCTTTCTTT. The encoded protein is CASSHFPGTVNTEAFF.

The chain combines TRBV6-4 with TRBJ1-2; no firm D call. This CDR3 is built from 10 residues. V dropped 7 bases and J dropped 6 bases, with 6 bases sitting between them. Per the germline V gene, CDR1 is MRHNA and CDR2 is SNTAGT. Written as DNA, the CDR3 is TGTGCCAGCAAGGAGGATGGCTACACCTTC. Translated, it gives CASKEDGYTF.

The chain links TRBV3-1 (or the pseudogene TRBV3-2) to TRBJ2-1; 10 nucleotides line up with TRBD2. The CDR3 extends over 16 amino acids. The germline gives CDR1 LGHDT, CDR2 YNNKEL (reference sequence). V lost 1 base and J lost 9; bases outside the gene matches: 9. CDR3 bases: TGTGCCAGCAGCCAAGTAGGTCTAGCGGGAGCTGGTGAGCAGTTCTTC. It is translated as CASSQVGLAGAGEQFF.

The chain links TRBV27 to TRBJ1-1, with TRBD1 matching 9 bases. The germline CDR1 and CDR2 sequences are MNHEY and SMNVEV (reference sequence). This CDR3 is 18 amino acids long. The ends lost 4 bases at V and 3 bases at J; junction bases unmatched: 15. CDR3 bases: TGTGCCAGCAGTTCCATACCTGATTGGACAGGGGAGGACACTGAAGCTTTCTTT. Translation: CASSSIPDWTGEDTEAFF.

The V call is TRBV3-1 (or the pseudogene TRBV3-2), the J call TRBJ2-3, with 7 nucleotides matching TRBD1. This CDR3 has 15 amino acids. Trimming removed 4 bases from V and 3 bases from J; junction bases left unmatched: 7. Looked up from germline, CDR1 is LGHDT and CDR2 is YNNKEL (reference sequence). The CDR3 protein is CASSLSGGRTDTQYF. In DNA form, the CDR3 reads TGTGCCAGCAGCCTTTCAGGGGGTCGGACAGATACGCAGTATTTT.

The V call is TRBV3-1 (or the pseudogene TRBV3-2), the J call TRBJ2-1; TRBD2 matches at 7 bases. Per germline, CDR1 LGHDT and CDR2 YNNKEL (reference sequence). CDR3 length: 14 residues. The trim removed 3 bases at V and 4 bases at J, leaving 3 bases unmatched. The CDR3 reads CASSQKRGYNEQFF. For the CDR3, the DNA is TGTGCCAGCAGCCAGAAGCGGGGTTACAATGAGCAGTTCTTC.

The V call is TRBV3-1 (or the pseudogene TRBV3-2), the J call TRBJ1-5; 7 bases align to TRBD1. CDR1 is LGHDT, CDR2 YNNKEL, per germline (reference sequence). CDR3 length: 24 residues. V was pared by 3 bases and J by 1 base, with 30 bases of the junction left unmatched. CDR3 protein: CASSHLTGAWYGNYRHRSNQPQHF. CDR3 DNA sequence: TGTGCCAGCAGCCATCTAACAGGGGCCTGGTATGGGAACTACCGTCACAGGAGCAATCAGCCCCAGCATTTT.

The gene calls are TRBV19 and TRBJ1-5, with a weak D call TRBD1 (6 bases). The CDR3 length is 15 residues. The ends were cut back, 3 bases at V and 7 bases at J, with 16 bases in the middle. Germline CDR1 LNHDA, CDR2 SQIVND (reference sequence). The CDR3 here is CASSIGGGARQPQHF. In DNA, the CDR3 is TGTGCCAGTAGTATCGGAGGGGGGGCCAGGCAGCCCCAGCATTTT.

This chain joins TRBV9 and TRBJ2-2, with D possibly matching TRBD2 (6 bases). The germline gives CDR1 SGDLS, CDR2 YYNGEE. V dropped 0 bases and J dropped 4 bases, with 7 bases sitting between them. The CDR3 is made up of 14 amino acids. CDR3: CASSVGEVTGELFF. CDR3 DNA sequence: TGTGCCAGCAGCGTAGGGGAGGTCACCGGGGAGCTGTTTTTT.

This clone was seen a single time. The V gene is TRBV7-8, the J gene TRBJ2-2; D remains ambiguous. CDR1 is SGHVS, CDR2 FQNEAQ, per germline. CDR3 length equals 10 residues. V lost 7 bases and J lost 7, with 4 bases in between. CDR3 loop: CASTSGELFF. The CDR3 nucleotides read TGTGCCAGCACGAGCGGGGAGCTGTTTTTT.

V and J are TRBV27 and TRBJ2-1, with D tentatively TRBD1 (5 bases). V lost 0 bases, J lost 8 bases, and 14 bases lay in between. The CDR3 has 15 amino acids. The V gene's germline CDR1 is MNHEY and CDR2 SMNVEV (reference sequence). The CDR3 spells CASSLSKGMIYEQFF. The CDR3 coding sequence is TGTGCCAGCAGTTTATCTAAGGGGATGATCTATGAGCAGTTCTTC.

V gene TRBV19 combines with J gene TRBJ2-5; 11 bases line up with TRBD2. Germline V CDR1 and CDR2: LNHDA, SQIVND (reference sequence). After removal of 4 bases from V and 10 bases from J, the junction contained 8 bases not matched to a gene. This CDR3 contains 14 residues. The CDR3 sequence: CASSRGLAAGSQYF. The CDR3 nucleotides read TGTGCCAGTAGTAGGGGACTAGCGGCGGGGAGCCAGTACTTC.

The chain recombines TRBV2 with TRBJ2-2; D gene ambiguous. CDR1 is SNHLY, CDR2 FYNNEI, per germline. The CDR3 has 14 amino acids. V lost 0 bases, J lost 1 base, and 3 bases lay in between. CDR3 residues: CASSEAMNTGELFF. The DNA of the CDR3 is TGTGCCAGCAGTGAAGCCATGAACACCGGGGAGCTGTTTTTT. Variable domain in full (rest from reference TRBV2 and TRBJ2-2): EPEVTQTPSHQVTQMGQEVILRCVPISNHLYFYWYRQILGQKVEFLVSFYNNEISEKSEIFDDQFSVERPDGSNFTLKIRSTKLEDSAMYFCASSEAMNTGELFFGEGSRLTVL.

The rearrangement links TRBV7-8 to TRBJ2-2, with 10 bases that match TRBD1. The CDR3 extends over 15 amino acids. Germline V gives CDR1 SGHVS, CDR2 FQNEAQ. V lost 5 bases and J lost 3; bases outside the gene matches: 3. CDR3 bases: TGTGCCAGCAGCCGAGGGACAGGGGACACCGGGGAGCTGTTTTTT. Protein sequence: CASSRGTGDTGELFF. Drawing the rest from reference TRBV7-8 and TRBJ2-2, the complete variable domain is GAGVSQSPRYKVAKRGQDVALRCDPISGHVSLFWYQQALGQGPEFLTYFQNEAQLDKSGLPSDRFFAERPEGSVSTLKIQRTQQEDSAVYLCASSRGTGDTGELFFGEGSRLTVL.

The gene calls are TRBV27 and TRBJ2-1; maybe TRBD1 (6 bases). The germline CDR1 and CDR2 sequences are MNHEY and SMNVEV (reference sequence). The CDR3 covers 14 residues. Trimming took 6 bases from V and 8 from J, leaving 17 bases between them. The CDR3 bases are TGTGCCAGCAGCTATTTTAACAGGGCCGATGAGCAGTTCTTC. Translated: CASSYFNRADEQFF.

A note on this clone: This sample includes further DNA sequences coding for the same CDR3. V is TRBV20-1 and J is TRBJ1-2; a weak D match, TRBD1 (5 bases). Germline CDR1 and CDR2: DFQATT and SNEGSKA (reference sequence). CDR3 length equals 11 residues. V shed 5 bases and J shed 4 bases, with 8 bases lying between them. CDR3 nucleotides: TGCAGTGCTGGGGGGGGCTATGGCTACACCTTC. Its protein is CSAGGGYGYTF.

This clone was observed once. The chain recombines TRBV5-4 with TRBJ2-1; D not resolved. The CDR3 length is 13 residues. With 1 base removed from V and 6 bases from J, the gap between germline ends came to 8 bases. Looked up from germline, CDR1 is SGHNT and CDR2 is YYREEE (reference sequence). The CDR3 loop reads CASSLSGANEQFF. The CDR3 bases are TGTGCCAGCAGCTTGTCCGGAGCCAATGAGCAGTTCTTC. Full variable domain (remainder filled in from reference TRBV5-4 and TRBJ2-1): ETGVTQSPTHLIKTRGQQVTLRCSSQSGHNTVSWYQQALGQGPQFIFQYYREEENGRGNFPPRFSGLQFPNYSSELNVNALELDDSALYLCASSLSGANEQFFGPGTRLTVL.